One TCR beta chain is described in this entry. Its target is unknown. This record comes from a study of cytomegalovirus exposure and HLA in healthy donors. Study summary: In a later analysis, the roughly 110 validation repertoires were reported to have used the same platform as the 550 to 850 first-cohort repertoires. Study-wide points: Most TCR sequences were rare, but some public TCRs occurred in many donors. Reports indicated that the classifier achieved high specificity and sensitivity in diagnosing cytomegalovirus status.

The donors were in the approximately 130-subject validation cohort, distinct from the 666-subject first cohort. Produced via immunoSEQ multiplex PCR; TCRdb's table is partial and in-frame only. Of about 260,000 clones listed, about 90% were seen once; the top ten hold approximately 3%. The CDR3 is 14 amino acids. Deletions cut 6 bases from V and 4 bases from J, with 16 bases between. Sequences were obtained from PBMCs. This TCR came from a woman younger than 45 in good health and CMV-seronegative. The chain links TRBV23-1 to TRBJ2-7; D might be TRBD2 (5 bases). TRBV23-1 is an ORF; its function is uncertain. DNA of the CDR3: TGCGCCAGCAGCCGACTGTCGGGAAGGTACGAGCAGTACTTC. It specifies CASSRLSGRYEQYF.